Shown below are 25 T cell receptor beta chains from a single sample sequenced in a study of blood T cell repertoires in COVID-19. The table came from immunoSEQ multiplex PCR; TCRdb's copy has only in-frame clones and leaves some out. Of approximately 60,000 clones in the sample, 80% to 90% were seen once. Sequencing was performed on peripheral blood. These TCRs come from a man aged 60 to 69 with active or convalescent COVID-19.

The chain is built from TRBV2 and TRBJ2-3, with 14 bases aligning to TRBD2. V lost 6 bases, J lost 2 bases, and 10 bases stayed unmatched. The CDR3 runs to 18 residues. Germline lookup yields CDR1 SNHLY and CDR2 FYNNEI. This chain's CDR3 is CASRKTSGGAFPTDTQYF. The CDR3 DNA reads TGTGCCAGCAGGAAGACTAGCGGGGGGGCTTTCCCCACAGATACGCAGTATTTT.

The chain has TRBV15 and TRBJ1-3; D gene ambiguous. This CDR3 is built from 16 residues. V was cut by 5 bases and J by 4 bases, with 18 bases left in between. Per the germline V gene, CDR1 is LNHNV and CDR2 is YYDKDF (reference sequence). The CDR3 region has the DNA TGTGCCACCAGCCGGTCGGGTACAACCCAAGGAAACACCATATATTTT. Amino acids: CATSRSGTTQGNTIYF.

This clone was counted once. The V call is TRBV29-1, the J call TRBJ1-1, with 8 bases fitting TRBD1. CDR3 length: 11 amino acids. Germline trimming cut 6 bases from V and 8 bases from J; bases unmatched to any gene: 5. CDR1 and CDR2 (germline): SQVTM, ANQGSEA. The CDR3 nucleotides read TGCAGCGTAGGACAGGGTCGGGAAGCTTTCTTT. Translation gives CSVGQGREAFF.

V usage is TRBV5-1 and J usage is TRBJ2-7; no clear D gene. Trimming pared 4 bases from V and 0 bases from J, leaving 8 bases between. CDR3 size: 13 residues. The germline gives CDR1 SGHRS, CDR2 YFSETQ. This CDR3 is CASSQAASYEQYF. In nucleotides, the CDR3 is TGCGCCAGCAGCCAGGCCGCCTCCTACGAGCAGTACTTC.

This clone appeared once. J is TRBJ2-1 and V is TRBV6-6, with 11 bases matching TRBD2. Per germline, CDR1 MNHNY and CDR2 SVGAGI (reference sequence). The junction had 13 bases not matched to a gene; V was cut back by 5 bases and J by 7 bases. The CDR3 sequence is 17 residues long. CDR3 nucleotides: TGTGCCAGCAGTGGATCCTTAGCGGGAGGGCCGGGAAATGAGCAGTTCTTC. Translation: CASSGSLAGGPGNEQFF.

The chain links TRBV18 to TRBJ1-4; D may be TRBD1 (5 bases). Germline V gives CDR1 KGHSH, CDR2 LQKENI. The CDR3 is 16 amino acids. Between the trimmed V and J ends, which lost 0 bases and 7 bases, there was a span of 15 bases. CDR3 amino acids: CASSPPGRALSEKLFF. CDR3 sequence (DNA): TGTGCCAGCTCACCACCCGGCAGGGCTCTAAGTGAAAAACTGTTTTTT.

DNA of the CDR3: TGCGCCAGCAGTCGTAGACAGGGGGTTGAAGAAAAACTGTTTTTT. Translation gives CASSRRQGVEEKLFF. The gene calls are TRBV5-1 and TRBJ1-4, with TRBD1 matching over 9 bases. V shed 5 bases, J shed 8 bases, and the junction held 10 bases outside the gene matches. CDR3 size: 15 residues. Germline V gene sequence: CDR1 SGHRS, CDR2 YFSETQ.

The CDR3 sequence is CASSPTGLGQPQHF. CDR3 bases: TGTGCCAGCAGCCCAACAGGGTTGGGGCAGCCCCAGCATTTT. This chain joins TRBV7-3 and TRBJ1-5; tentative D call: TRBD1 (6 bases). CDR1 and CDR2 from the germline V gene are SGHTA and FQGTGA. The CDR3 totals 14 residues. V shed 5 bases and J shed 7 bases, with 15 bases lying between them.

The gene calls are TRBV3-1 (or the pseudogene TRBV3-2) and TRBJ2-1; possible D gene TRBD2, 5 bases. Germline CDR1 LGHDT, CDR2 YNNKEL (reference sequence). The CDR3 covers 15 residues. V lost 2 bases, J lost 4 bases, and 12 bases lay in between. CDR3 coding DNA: TGTGCCAGCAGCCAATTAGGCGGGTCTTACAATGAGCAGTTCTTC. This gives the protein CASSQLGGSYNEQFF.

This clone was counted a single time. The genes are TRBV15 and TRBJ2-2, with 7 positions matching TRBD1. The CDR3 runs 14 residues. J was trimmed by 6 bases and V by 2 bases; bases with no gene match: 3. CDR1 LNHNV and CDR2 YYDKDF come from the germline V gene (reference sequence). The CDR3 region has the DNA TGTGCCACCAGCAGAACAGGGGTAGCCGGGGAGCTGTTTTTT. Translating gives CATSRTGVAGELFF.

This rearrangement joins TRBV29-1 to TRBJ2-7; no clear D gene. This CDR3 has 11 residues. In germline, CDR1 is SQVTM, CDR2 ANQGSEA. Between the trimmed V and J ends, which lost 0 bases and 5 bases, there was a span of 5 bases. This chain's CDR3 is CSVEDEDEQYF. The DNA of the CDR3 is TGCAGCGTTGAAGACGAGGACGAGCAGTACTTC.

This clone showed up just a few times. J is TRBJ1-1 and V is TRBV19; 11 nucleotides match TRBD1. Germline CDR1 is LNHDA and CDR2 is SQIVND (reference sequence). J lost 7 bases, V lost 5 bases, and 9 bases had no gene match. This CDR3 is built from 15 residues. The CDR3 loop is CASSLWTGGAGEAFF. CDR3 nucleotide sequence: TGTGCCAGTAGTCTTTGGACAGGGGGCGCAGGTGAAGCTTTCTTT.

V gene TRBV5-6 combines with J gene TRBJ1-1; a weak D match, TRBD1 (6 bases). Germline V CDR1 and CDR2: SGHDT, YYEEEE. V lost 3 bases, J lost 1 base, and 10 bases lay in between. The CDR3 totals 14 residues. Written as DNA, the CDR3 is TGTGCCAGCAGCTGGGGGGGCAAGAACACTGAAGCTTTCTTT. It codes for CASSWGGKNTEAFF.

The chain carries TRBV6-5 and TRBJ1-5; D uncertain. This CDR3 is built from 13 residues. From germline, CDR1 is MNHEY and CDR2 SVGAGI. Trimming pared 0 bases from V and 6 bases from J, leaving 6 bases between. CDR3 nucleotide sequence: TGTGCCAGCAGTTACTCTCCGGTTCAGCCCCAGCATTTT. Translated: CASSYSPVQPQHF.

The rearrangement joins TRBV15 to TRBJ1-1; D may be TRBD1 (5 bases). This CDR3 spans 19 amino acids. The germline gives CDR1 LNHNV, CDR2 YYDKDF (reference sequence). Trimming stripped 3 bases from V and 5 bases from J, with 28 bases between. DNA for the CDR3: TGTGCCACCAGCAGCGCTCGTAAAGACAGTCGTTTATTAGGGACTGAAGCTTTCTTT. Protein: CATSSARKDSRLLGTEAFF.

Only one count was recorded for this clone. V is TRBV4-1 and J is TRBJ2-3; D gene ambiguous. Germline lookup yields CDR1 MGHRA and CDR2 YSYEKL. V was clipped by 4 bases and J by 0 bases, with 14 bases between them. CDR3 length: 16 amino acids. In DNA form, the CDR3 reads TGCGCCAGCAGCCCAAGAATAGAACTTAGCACAGATACGCAGTATTTT. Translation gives CASSPRIELSTDTQYF.

The CDR3 DNA reads TGTGCCAGCAGCTCCGGGGGGGGGCACAATGAGCAGTTCTTC. Amino acids: CASSSGGGHNEQFF. The chain employs TRBV7-2 and TRBJ2-1; TRBD2 aligns across 8 bases. The CDR3 has 14 amino acids. Germline CDR1 and CDR2: SGHTA and FQGNSA. V was pared by 4 bases and J by 5 bases, with 4 bases of the junction left unmatched.

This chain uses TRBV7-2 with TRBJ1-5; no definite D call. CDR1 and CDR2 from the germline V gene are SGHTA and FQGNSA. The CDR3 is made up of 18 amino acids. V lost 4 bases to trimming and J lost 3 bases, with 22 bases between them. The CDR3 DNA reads TGTGCCAGCAGCTCCCAGCCTTTCGATGGAGACTTCAATCAGCCCCAGCATTTT. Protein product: CASSSQPFDGDFNQPQHF.

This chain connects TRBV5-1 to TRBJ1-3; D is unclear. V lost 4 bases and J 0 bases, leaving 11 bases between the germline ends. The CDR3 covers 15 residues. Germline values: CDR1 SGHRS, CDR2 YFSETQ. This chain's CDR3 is CASSRDRTSGNTIYF. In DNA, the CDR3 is TGCGCCAGCAGCCGGGATAGGACCTCTGGAAACACCATATATTTT.

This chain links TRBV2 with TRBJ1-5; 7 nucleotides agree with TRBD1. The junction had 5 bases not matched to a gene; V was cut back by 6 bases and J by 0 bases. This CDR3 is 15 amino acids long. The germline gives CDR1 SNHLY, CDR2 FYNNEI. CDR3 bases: TGTGCCAGCAGGGGGGACAGCTATAGCAATCAGCCCCAGCATTTT. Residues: CASRGDSYSNQPQHF.

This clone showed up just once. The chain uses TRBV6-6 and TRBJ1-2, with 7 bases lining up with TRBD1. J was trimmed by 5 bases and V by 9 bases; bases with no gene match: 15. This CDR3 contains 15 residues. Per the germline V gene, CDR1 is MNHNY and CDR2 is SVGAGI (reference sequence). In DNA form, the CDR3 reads TGTGCCAGTTTAGGACCGACAGGGACGGTTTATGGCTACACCTTC. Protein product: CASLGPTGTVYGYTF.

CDR3 coding DNA: TGTGCCAGTAGTACGGGACAGGCGGGCATTCAGTACTTC. Amino acids: CASSTGQAGIQYF. This chain connects TRBV19 to TRBJ2-4; TRBD1 agrees at 8 bases. J lost 9 bases, V lost 4 bases, and 5 bases had no gene match. The CDR3 covers 13 residues. Germline V gives CDR1 LNHDA, CDR2 SQIVND (reference sequence).

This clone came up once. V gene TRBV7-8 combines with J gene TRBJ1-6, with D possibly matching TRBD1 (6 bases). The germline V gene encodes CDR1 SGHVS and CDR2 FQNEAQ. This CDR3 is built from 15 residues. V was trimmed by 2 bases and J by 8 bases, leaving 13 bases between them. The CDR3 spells CASSLIRAGDSPLHF. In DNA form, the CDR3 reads TGTGCCAGCAGCTTAATTCGGGCAGGGGATTCACCCCTCCACTTT.

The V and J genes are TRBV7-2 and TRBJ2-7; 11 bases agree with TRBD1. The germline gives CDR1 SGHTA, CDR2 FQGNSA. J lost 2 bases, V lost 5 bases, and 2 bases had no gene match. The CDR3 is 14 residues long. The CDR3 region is CASSPGQGAYEQYF. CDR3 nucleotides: TGTGCCAGCAGCCCGGGACAGGGGGCCTACGAGCAGTACTTC.

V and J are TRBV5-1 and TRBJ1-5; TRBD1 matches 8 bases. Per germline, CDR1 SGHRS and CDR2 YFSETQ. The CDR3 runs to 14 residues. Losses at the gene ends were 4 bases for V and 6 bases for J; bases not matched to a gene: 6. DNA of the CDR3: TGCGCCAGCAGCCCAGGACAGGGAAGTCAGCCCCAGCATTTT. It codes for CASSPGQGSQPQHF.